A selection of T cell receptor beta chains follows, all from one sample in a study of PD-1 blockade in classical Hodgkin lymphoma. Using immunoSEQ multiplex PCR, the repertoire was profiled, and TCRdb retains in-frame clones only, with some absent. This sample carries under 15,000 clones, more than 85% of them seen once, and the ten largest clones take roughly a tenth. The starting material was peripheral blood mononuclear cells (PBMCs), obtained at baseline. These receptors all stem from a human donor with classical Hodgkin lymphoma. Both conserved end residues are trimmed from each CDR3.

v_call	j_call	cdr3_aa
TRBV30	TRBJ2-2	AWSLLRQGVTGELF
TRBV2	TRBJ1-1	ASSEAGWTVEAF
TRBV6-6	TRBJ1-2	ASSLLLEDYGYT
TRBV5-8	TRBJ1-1	ASSAIAGTEAF
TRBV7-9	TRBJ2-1	ASSPPVDEQF
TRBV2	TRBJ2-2	ASTEGGTGELF
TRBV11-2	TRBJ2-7	ASSLDDWVSRSSYEQY
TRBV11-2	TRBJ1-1	ASRPDRVFITEAF
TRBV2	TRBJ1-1	ASSLSFGTGEAF
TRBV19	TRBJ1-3	ASTPGQLRNTIY
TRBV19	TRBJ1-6	ASSITAGTGGPSVNSPLH
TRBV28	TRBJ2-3	ASSLQVTDTQY
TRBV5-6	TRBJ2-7	ASSTGSHEQY
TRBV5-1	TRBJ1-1	ASSLQPVNTEAF
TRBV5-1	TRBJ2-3	ASSLALLSGGYADTQY
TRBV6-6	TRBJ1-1	ASSYPPLSGGTEAF
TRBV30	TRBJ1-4	AWSVQGPEKLF
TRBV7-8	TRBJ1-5	ASSLGYSNQPQH
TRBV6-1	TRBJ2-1	ASSEIRANEQF
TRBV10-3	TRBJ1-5	AISTGGDPNQPQH
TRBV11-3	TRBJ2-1	ASSLEGQGTGIYNEQF
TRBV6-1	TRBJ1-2	ASMTGGGYT
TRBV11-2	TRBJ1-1	ASSLRVTEAF